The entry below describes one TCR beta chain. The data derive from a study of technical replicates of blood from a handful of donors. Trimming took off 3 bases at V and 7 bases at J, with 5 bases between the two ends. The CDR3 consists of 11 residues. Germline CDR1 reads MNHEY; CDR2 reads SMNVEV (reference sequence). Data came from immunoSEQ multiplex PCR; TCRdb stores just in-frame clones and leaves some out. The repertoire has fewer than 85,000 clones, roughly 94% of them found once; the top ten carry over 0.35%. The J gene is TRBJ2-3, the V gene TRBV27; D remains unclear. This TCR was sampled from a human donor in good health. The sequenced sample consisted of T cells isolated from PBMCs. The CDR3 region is CASSFGHTQYF. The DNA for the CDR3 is TGTGCCAGCAGTTTTGGGCATACGCAGTATTTT.